A selection of T cell receptor beta chains follows, all from one sample in a study of blood T cell repertoires in COVID-19. The table came from immunoSEQ multiplex PCR; TCRdb's copy has only in-frame clones and leaves some out. The sample includes some 85,000 clones, 80% of them seen just once. The source material was peripheral blood. All receptors come from a woman of 80 years or more with acute or convalescent COVID-19. The CDR3 runs from the conserved cysteine through the conserved F or W. The order of the fields is CDR3 length, J gene, D gene, clone size, V gene, CDR3 DNA, CDR3 protein. D genes are given only for firm matches. The listing skips clone size in some rows; elsewhere it reads once, few, many or a size class.

length: 13
J: TRBJ2-7
D: -
size: -
V: TRBV6-5
DNA: TGTGCCAGCAGTTATTACCAGGGGTACGAGCAGTACTTC
CDR3: CASSYYQGYEQYF

length: 12
J: TRBJ1-1
D: -
size: -
V: TRBV19
DNA: TGTGCCAGTAGTACCCGACAGGCTGAAGCTTTCTTT
CDR3: CASSTRQAEAFF

length: 16
J: TRBJ2-3
D: -
size: -
V: TRBV29-1
DNA: TGCAGCGTTGAAGGGAGCACCAAGGTCGGCACAGATACGCAGTATTTT
CDR3: CSVEGSTKVGTDTQYF

length: 14
J: TRBJ1-1
D: TRBD1
size: -
V: TRBV6-5
DNA: TGTGCCAGCAGTTACTCAGGGGGCAGGGCTGAAGCTTTCTTT
CDR3: CASSYSGGRAEAFF

length: 10
J: TRBJ2-1
D: -
size: once
V: TRBV20-1
DNA: TGCAGTGCTCCTAACAATGAGCAGTTCTTC
CDR3: CSAPNNEQFF

length: 13
J: TRBJ2-3
D: -
size: -
V: TRBV6-5
DNA: TGTGCCAGCAGCTTCCCGGGGGCAGATACGCAGTATTTT
CDR3: CASSFPGADTQYF

length: 17
J: TRBJ2-7
D: -
size: -
V: TRBV7-9
DNA: TGTGCCAGCAGCCCCCTACAGCGGGCCCGAACTTCCTACGAGCAGTACTTC
CDR3: CASSPLQRARTSYEQYF

length: 15
J: TRBJ2-3
D: -
size: -
V: TRBV11-2
DNA: TGTGCCAGCAGCTTAGTTCTCGGGGGGCAAGATACGCAGTATTTT
CDR3: CASSLVLGGQDTQYF

length: 13
J: TRBJ1-2
D: TRBD1
size: -
V: TRBV6-5
DNA: TGTGCCAGCAGTTGGGACAGGGGGTATGGCTACACCTTC
CDR3: CASSWDRGYGYTF

length: 13
J: TRBJ1-5
D: -
size: -
V: TRBV11-1
DNA: TGTGCCAGCAGCTTAGATAGAAGAAGTCCCCAGCATTTT
CDR3: CASSLDRRSPQHF

length: 16
J: TRBJ2-3
D: TRBD2
size: -
V: TRBV19
DNA: TGTGCCAGTAGTACCGGGACTAGCGGTGGCACAGATACGCAGTATTTT
CDR3: CASSTGTSGGTDTQYF

length: 15
J: TRBJ1-5
D: TRBD1
size: few
V: TRBV3-1/TRBV3-2
DNA: TGTGCCAGCAGCATGGACAGGGGGCACAATCAGCCCCAGCATTTT
CDR3: CASSMDRGHNQPQHF

length: 15
J: TRBJ2-7
D: TRBD1
size: -
V: TRBV29-1
DNA: TGCAGCGTGCAGACGGGACAGGATTATTTCTACGAGCAGTACTTC
CDR3: CSVQTGQDYFYEQYF

length: 15
J: TRBJ2-3
D: -
size: -
V: TRBV5-1
DNA: TGCGCCAGCAGCGGAGGGGCGAAAGCCACAGATACGCAGTATTTT
CDR3: CASSGGAKATDTQYF

length: 13
J: TRBJ1-5
D: -
size: few
V: TRBV30
DNA: TGTGCCTGGAGTGTGTCAGGGGATCAGCCCCAGCATTTT
CDR3: CAWSVSGDQPQHF

length: 15
J: TRBJ2-1
D: TRBD2
size: -
V: TRBV18
DNA: TGTGCCAGCTCACTAGTTGGGACTAGCGGGAACAGGCAGTTCTTC
CDR3: CASSLVGTSGNRQFF

length: 11
J: TRBJ2-7
D: -
size: -
V: TRBV29-1
DNA: TGCAGCGTCAGTCGGGACTACGAGCAGTACTTC
CDR3: CSVSRDYEQYF

length: 13
J: TRBJ2-3
D: -
size: -
V: TRBV5-4
DNA: TGTGCCAGCAGCACCCGGGCAGGGGATACGCAGTATTTT
CDR3: CASSTRAGDTQYF

length: 15
J: TRBJ2-2
D: -
size: -
V: TRBV7-8
DNA: TGTGCCAGCAGCTTACACGGGACGAACACCGGGGAGCTGTTTTTT
CDR3: CASSLHGTNTGELFF

length: 16
J: TRBJ2-2
D: TRBD2
size: -
V: TRBV3-1/TRBV3-2
DNA: TGTGCCAGCAGCCATCGGGGGGAAGGGCACACCGGGGAGCTGTTTTTT
CDR3: CASSHRGEGHTGELFF

length: 15
J: TRBJ2-7
D: -
size: -
V: TRBV30
DNA: TGTGCCTGGAGTCACGTAGGGACATATACCTACGAGCAGTACTTC
CDR3: CAWSHVGTYTYEQYF

length: 14
J: TRBJ2-1
D: -
size: -
V: TRBV27
DNA: TGTGCCAGCACCTCGACTCGGCCCTACAATGAGCAGTTCTTC
CDR3: CASTSTRPYNEQFF

length: 16
J: TRBJ2-2
D: TRBD2
size: -
V: TRBV5-5
DNA: TGTGCCAGCAGCTTGGTAAGACTAGCGGGAGTCGGGGAGCTGTTTTTT
CDR3: CASSLVRLAGVGELFF

length: 13
J: TRBJ2-7
D: -
size: -
V: TRBV7-9
DNA: TGTGCCAGCAGCTTTACAGCCTCCTACGAGCAGTACTTC
CDR3: CASSFTASYEQYF

length: 15
J: TRBJ1-2
D: -
size: -
V: TRBV9
DNA: TGTGCCAGCAGCAAACAGGGTCTGGGTAACTATGGCTACACCTTC
CDR3: CASSKQGLGNYGYTF

length: 14
J: TRBJ2-2
D: -
size: -
V: TRBV5-1
DNA: TGCGCCAGCAGCTTGGGGACAGACACCGGGGAGCTGTTTTTT
CDR3: CASSLGTDTGELFF

length: 17
J: TRBJ2-4
D: -
size: once
V: TRBV18
DNA: TGTGCCAGCTCACCACCGTTTCAGGGAAATGCCAAAAACATTCAGTACTTC
CDR3: CASSPPFQGNAKNIQYF

length: 17
J: TRBJ1-5
D: -
size: -
V: TRBV30
DNA: TGTGCCTGGAGTAACGGTCGGGGGAGTTATAGCAATCAGCCCCAGCATTTT
CDR3: CAWSNGRGSYSNQPQHF

length: 13
J: TRBJ2-7
D: -
size: -
V: TRBV10-3
DNA: TGTGCCATCAGTGAGGGAGACAGCTACGAGCAGTACTTC
CDR3: CAISEGDSYEQYF

length: 16
J: TRBJ1-1
D: TRBD1
size: -
V: TRBV6-2/TRBV6-3
DNA: TGTGCCAGCAGTTACTCCCCAGACAGGGTCAACACTGAAGCTTTCTTT
CDR3: CASSYSPDRVNTEAFF

length: 15
J: TRBJ2-7
D: TRBD1
size: -
V: TRBV4-2
DNA: TGTGCCAGCTGCCAGAGCGGGACAGGGACCTACGAGCAGTACTTC
CDR3: CASCQSGTGTYEQYF